Listed below are T cell receptor beta chains from one sample, sequenced in a study of cytomegalovirus exposure and HLA in healthy donors. Produced via immunoSEQ multiplex PCR; TCRdb's table is partial and in-frame only. Here the sample spans about 120,000 clones, approximately 80% being singletons. Sequenced: PBMCs. These receptors were collected from a woman aged 18-29 years in good health and CMV-seronegative. Both conserved end residues are part of each CDR3. The D gene is left open where the match is weak. The listing skips clone size in some rows; elsewhere it reads once, few, many or a size class.

D gene: TRBD1; V gene: TRBV5-5; J gene: TRBJ1-4; clone size: NA; CDR3 DNA: TGTGCCAGCAGCTTACAGGGGGCTAATGAAAAACTGTTTTTT; CDR3 protein: CASSLQGANEKLFF
D gene: NA; V gene: TRBV6-1; J gene: TRBJ1-2; clone size: few; CDR3 DNA: TGTGCCAGCAGACGCGAGCAGGGGCCTAGCTATGGCTACACCTTC; CDR3 protein: CASRREQGPSYGYTF
D gene: NA; V gene: TRBV25-1; J gene: TRBJ2-1; clone size: NA; CDR3 DNA: TGTGCCAGCGGAGGGTATAACAATGAGCAGTTCTTC; CDR3 protein: CASGGYNNEQFF
D gene: NA; V gene: TRBV15; J gene: TRBJ1-2; clone size: NA; CDR3 DNA: TGTGCCACCAGCAGAGATTCGGGAGGCCGAGGCTATGGCTACACCTTC; CDR3 protein: CATSRDSGGRGYGYTF
D gene: NA; V gene: TRBV6-1; J gene: TRBJ2-3; clone size: NA; CDR3 DNA: TGTGCCAGCCTTCCCCTCCTCACAGATACGCAGTATTTT; CDR3 protein: CASLPLLTDTQYF
D gene: TRBD1; V gene: TRBV7-8; J gene: TRBJ1-2; clone size: NA; CDR3 DNA: TGTGCCAGCAGTTCAACAAGAGCAGGGGGCGGCTACACCTTC; CDR3 protein: CASSSTRAGGGYTF
D gene: NA; V gene: TRBV7-9; J gene: TRBJ1-2; clone size: NA; CDR3 DNA: TGTGCCAGCAGCTTAAAGGGGTTCTATGGCTACACCTTC; CDR3 protein: CASSLKGFYGYTF
D gene: NA; V gene: TRBV2; J gene: TRBJ1-4; clone size: NA; CDR3 DNA: TGTGCCAGCAGTGAGGTCGGGGTTGGGGAAAAACTGTTTTTT; CDR3 protein: CASSEVGVGEKLFF
D gene: NA; V gene: TRBV7-9; J gene: TRBJ2-6; clone size: NA; CDR3 DNA: TGTTCCAGCAGCTTAGGGCAGGGGATGCTAAGGGGGGCCAACGTCCTGACTTTC; CDR3 protein: CSSSLGQGMLRGANVLTF
D gene: NA; V gene: TRBV2; J gene: TRBJ1-1; clone size: NA; CDR3 DNA: TGTGCCAGCACCCACCAAGAGGTGAACACTGAAGCTTTCTTT; CDR3 protein: CASTHQEVNTEAFF
D gene: NA; V gene: TRBV21-1; J gene: TRBJ2-1; clone size: NA; CDR3 DNA: TGTGCCAGCAGCAAAGATTCCCGACTAAACTCCTACAATGAGCAGTTCTTC; CDR3 protein: CASSKDSRLNSYNEQFF
D gene: TRBD1; V gene: TRBV7-2; J gene: TRBJ2-1; clone size: NA; CDR3 DNA: TGTGCCAGCAGCGAACAGGGGGATGAGCAGTTCTTC; CDR3 protein: CASSEQGDEQFF
D gene: NA; V gene: TRBV2; J gene: TRBJ2-5; clone size: once; CDR3 DNA: TGTGCCAGTACCTCGGGGATCTCAGAGACCCAGTACTTC; CDR3 protein: CASTSGISETQYF
D gene: NA; V gene: TRBV28; J gene: TRBJ2-7; clone size: NA; CDR3 DNA: TGTGCCAGCAGTTTGAGGGGGAGCTACGAGCAGTACTTC; CDR3 protein: CASSLRGSYEQYF
D gene: NA; V gene: TRBV15; J gene: TRBJ1-5; clone size: NA; CDR3 DNA: TGTGCCACCAGCAGAGTACGGGGATTCACTCAGCCCCAGCATTTT; CDR3 protein: CATSRVRGFTQPQHF
D gene: TRBD2; V gene: TRBV5-1; J gene: TRBJ2-7; clone size: NA; CDR3 DNA: TGCGCCAGCAGCCCCTCCCGGCGGGGGCTAGCGGGAGACGAGCAGTACTTC; CDR3 protein: CASSPSRRGLAGDEQYF
D gene: NA; V gene: TRBV7-9; J gene: TRBJ1-1; clone size: NA; CDR3 DNA: TGTGCCAGCTCGGGTCAGGGGAACACTGAAGCTTTCTTT; CDR3 protein: CASSGQGNTEAFF
D gene: NA; V gene: TRBV6-1; J gene: TRBJ1-2; clone size: NA; CDR3 DNA: TGTGCCAGCAACAAAGGGGGATTCGGCTATGGCTACACCTTC; CDR3 protein: CASNKGGFGYGYTF
D gene: NA; V gene: TRBV5-1; J gene: TRBJ1-4; clone size: NA; CDR3 DNA: TGCGCCAGCAGCTTGGATTCTTATAAAGAAAAACTGTTTTTT; CDR3 protein: CASSLDSYKEKLFF
D gene: NA; V gene: TRBV12-5; J gene: TRBJ1-4; clone size: NA; CDR3 DNA: TGTGCTAGTGGTTTTGGCAGGGCTGTGACGGAAAAACTGTTTTTT; CDR3 protein: CASGFGRAVTEKLFF
D gene: TRBD1; V gene: TRBV19; J gene: TRBJ2-7; clone size: few; CDR3 DNA: TGTGCCAGTAGCAAAGGACAGGCGAGCTCCTACGAGCAGTACTTC; CDR3 protein: CASSKGQASSYEQYF
D gene: NA; V gene: TRBV20-1; J gene: TRBJ2-4; clone size: NA; CDR3 DNA: TGCAGTGCCAGGCAGGGTGACATTCAGTACTTC; CDR3 protein: CSARQGDIQYF
D gene: TRBD1; V gene: TRBV6-6; J gene: TRBJ1-2; clone size: NA; CDR3 DNA: TGTGCCATCCAGGGGGACATAACGCATGGCTACACCTTC; CDR3 protein: CAIQGDITHGYTF
D gene: TRBD2; V gene: TRBV6-1; J gene: TRBJ2-3; clone size: few; CDR3 DNA: TGTGCCAGCAGTGCCCCCCTAGCGGGAACCGCGGGGGATACGCAGTATTTT; CDR3 protein: CASSAPLAGTAGDTQYF
D gene: NA; V gene: TRBV27; J gene: TRBJ2-7; clone size: few; CDR3 DNA: TGTGCCAGCAACCCCATAGGCGGATTAAGCTCCTACGAGCAGTACTTC; CDR3 protein: CASNPIGGLSSYEQYF
D gene: NA; V gene: TRBV29-1; J gene: TRBJ2-6; clone size: NA; CDR3 DNA: TGCAGCGTTGAGGGGGGTACTTCTGGGGCCAACGTCCTGACTTTC; CDR3 protein: CSVEGGTSGANVLTF
D gene: NA; V gene: TRBV19; J gene: TRBJ2-1; clone size: NA; CDR3 DNA: TGTGCCAGTAGTGGGGCGGGACCTACGGGTGAGCAGTTCTTC; CDR3 protein: CASSGAGPTGEQFF
D gene: NA; V gene: TRBV7-9; J gene: TRBJ1-3; clone size: NA; CDR3 DNA: TGTGCCAGCAGCCCCTCGGTGGCTGGAAACACCATATATTTT; CDR3 protein: CASSPSVAGNTIYF
D gene: NA; V gene: TRBV5-1; J gene: TRBJ2-7; clone size: NA; CDR3 DNA: TGCGCCAGCAGCTTGGGCCGAGGCGAGCAGTACTTC; CDR3 protein: CASSLGRGEQYF
D gene: NA; V gene: TRBV2; J gene: TRBJ1-6; clone size: NA; CDR3 DNA: TGTGCCAGCAAGATAGGGAGCTCCTATAATTCACCCCTCCACTTT; CDR3 protein: CASKIGSSYNSPLHF
D gene: TRBD1; V gene: TRBV7-2; J gene: TRBJ1-5; clone size: NA; CDR3 DNA: TGTGCCAGCAGTAAACAGGGGGAACGGCCCCAGCATTTT; CDR3 protein: CASSKQGERPQHF
D gene: TRBD2; V gene: TRBV27; J gene: TRBJ2-1; clone size: few; CDR3 DNA: TGTGCCAGCAGTTTACTAGCGGGGGCCCCAGGGGAGCAGTTCTTC; CDR3 protein: CASSLLAGAPGEQFF
D gene: NA; V gene: TRBV6-1; J gene: TRBJ2-5; clone size: NA; CDR3 DNA: TGTGCCAGCAGTGAGGGCGGGGAGACCCAGTACTTC; CDR3 protein: CASSEGGETQYF
D gene: NA; V gene: TRBV28; J gene: TRBJ2-3; clone size: NA; CDR3 DNA: TGTGCCAGCAGCCTCTTCACAGATACGCAGTATTTT; CDR3 protein: CASSLFTDTQYF
D gene: NA; V gene: TRBV7-3; J gene: TRBJ1-2; clone size: NA; CDR3 DNA: TGTGCCAGCAGCTTAACAGGGACTGAGGGCGTGTACACCTTC; CDR3 protein: CASSLTGTEGVYTF